This TCR beta chain appears in the sequencing data of a study of T cell responses to AZD1222 COVID-19 vaccine. Study-level results: The study identified only a handful of AZD1222 recipients as seropositive at baseline.

Germline trimming cut 5 bases from V and 4 bases from J; bases unmatched to any gene: 2. Germline V gene data show CDR1 as SGHTA and CDR2 as FQGTGA. The CDR3 is 15 amino acids. In this sample, this clone turned up once. Its antigen is not known. Data came from immunoSEQ multiplex PCR; TCRdb stores just in-frame clones and leaves some out. Here the sample spans 120,000 to 150,000 clones, 70% to 90% being singletons. V gene TRBV7-3 combines with J gene TRBJ2-1; 13 positions match TRBD2. This receptor was identified in an adult in good health. The sequencing here drew on peripheral blood, taken on day 0 of MenACWY control vaccination. The CDR3 is CASSRLAGGYNEQFF. The CDR3 DNA sequence: TGTGCCAGCAGCCGACTAGCGGGGGGATACAATGAGCAGTTCTTC.